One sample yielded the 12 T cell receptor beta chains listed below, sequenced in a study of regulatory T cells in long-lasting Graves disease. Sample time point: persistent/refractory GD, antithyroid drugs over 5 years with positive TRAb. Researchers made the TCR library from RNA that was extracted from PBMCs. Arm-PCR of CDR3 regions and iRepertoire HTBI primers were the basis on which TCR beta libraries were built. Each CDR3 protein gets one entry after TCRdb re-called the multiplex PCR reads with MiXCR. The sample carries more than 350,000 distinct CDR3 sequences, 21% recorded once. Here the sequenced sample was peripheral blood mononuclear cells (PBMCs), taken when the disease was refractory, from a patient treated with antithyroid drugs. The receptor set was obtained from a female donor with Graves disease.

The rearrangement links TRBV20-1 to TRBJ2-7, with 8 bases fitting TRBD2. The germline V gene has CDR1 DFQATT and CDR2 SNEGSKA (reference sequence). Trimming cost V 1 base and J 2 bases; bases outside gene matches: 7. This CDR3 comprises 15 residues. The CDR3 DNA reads TGCAGTGCTAGAGCCTACAGCGGGAGTGCCTACGAGCAGTACTTC. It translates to CSARAYSGSAYEQYF.

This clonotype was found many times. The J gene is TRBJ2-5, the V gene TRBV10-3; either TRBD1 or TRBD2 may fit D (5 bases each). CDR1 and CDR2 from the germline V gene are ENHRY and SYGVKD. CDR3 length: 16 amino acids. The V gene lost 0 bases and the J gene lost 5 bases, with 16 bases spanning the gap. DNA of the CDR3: TGTGCCATCAGTGAGTCGAACAGCGGCGAGGGGGAGACCCAGTACTTC. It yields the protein CAISESNSGEGETQYF.

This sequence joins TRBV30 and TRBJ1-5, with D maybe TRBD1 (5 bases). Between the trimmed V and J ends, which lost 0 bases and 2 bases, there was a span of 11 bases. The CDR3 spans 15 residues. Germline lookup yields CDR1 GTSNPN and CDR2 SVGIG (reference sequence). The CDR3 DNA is TGTGCCTGGAGTGTCCCAGGGCCTGGCAATCAGCCCCAGCATTTT. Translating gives CAWSVPGPGNQPQHF.

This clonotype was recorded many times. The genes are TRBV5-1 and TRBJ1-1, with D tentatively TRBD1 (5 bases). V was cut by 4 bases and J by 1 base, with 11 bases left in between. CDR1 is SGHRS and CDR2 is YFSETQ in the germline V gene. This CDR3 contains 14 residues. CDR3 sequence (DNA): TGCGCCAGCAGCCCCGGGACTGAGAACACTGAAGCTTTCTTT. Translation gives CASSPGTENTEAFF.

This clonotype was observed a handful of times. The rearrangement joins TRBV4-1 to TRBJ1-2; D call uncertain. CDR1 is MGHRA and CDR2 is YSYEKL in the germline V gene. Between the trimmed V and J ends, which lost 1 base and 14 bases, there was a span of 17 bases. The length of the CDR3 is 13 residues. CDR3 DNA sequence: TGCGCCAGCAGCCAAGGTTTCCCAAGCCTTTTAACCTTC. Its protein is CASSQGFPSLLTF.

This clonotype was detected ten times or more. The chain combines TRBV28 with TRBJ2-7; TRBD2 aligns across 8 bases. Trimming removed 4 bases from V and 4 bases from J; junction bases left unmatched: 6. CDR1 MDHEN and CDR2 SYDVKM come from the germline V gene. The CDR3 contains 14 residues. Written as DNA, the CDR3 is TGTGCCAGCAGTTCACGACTAGCGCGGTACGAGCAGTACTTC. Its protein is CASSSRLARYEQYF.

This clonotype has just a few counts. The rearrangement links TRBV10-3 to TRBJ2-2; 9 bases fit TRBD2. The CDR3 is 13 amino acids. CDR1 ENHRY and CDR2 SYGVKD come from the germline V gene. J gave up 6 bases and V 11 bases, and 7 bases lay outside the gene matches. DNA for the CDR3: TGTGCCGTACCGGGACTAGCCTCCGGGGAGCTGTTTTTT. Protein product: CAVPGLASGELFF.

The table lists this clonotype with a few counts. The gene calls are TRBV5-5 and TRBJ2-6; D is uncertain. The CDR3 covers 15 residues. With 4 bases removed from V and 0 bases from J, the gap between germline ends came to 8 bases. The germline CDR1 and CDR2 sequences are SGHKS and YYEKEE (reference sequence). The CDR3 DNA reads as TGTGCCAGCAGCGTAGGGTTCTCTGGGGCCAACGTCCTGACTTTC. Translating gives CASSVGFSGANVLTF.

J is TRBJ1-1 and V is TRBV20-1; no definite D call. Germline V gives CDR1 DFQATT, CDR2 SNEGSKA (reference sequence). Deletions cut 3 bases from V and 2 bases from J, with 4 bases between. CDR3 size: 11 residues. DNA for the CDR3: TGCAGTGCTAGGGTCAACACTGAAGCTTTCTTT. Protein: CSARVNTEAFF.

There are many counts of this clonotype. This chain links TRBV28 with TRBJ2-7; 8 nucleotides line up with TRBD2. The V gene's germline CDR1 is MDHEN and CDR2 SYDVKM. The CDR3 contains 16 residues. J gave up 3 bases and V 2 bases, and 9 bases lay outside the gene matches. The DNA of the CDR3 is TGTGCCAGCAGTTTAGCGACCGGGACTAGTCACTACGAGCAGTACTTC. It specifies CASSLATGTSHYEQYF.

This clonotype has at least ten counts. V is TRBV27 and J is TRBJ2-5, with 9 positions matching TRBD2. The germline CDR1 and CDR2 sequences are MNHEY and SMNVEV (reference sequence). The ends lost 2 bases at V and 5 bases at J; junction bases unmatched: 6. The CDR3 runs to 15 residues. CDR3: CASSLEAGGRETQYF. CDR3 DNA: TGTGCCAGCAGTTTAGAAGCGGGGGGCCGGGAGACCCAGTACTTC.

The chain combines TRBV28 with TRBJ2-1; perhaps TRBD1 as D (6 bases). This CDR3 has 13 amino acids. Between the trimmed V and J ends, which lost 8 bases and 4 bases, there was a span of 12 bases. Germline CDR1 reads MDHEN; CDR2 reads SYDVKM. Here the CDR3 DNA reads TGTGCCAGCCAGATGGACAGTTACAATGAGCAGTTCTTC. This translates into CASQMDSYNEQFF.